The T cell receptor beta chain described here comes from a study of response to subunit inactivated influenza vaccine. Study-wide points: T cells newly recruited by each seasonal influenza vaccination are few, the authors suggested.

MiXCR was run by TCRdb on the RT-PCR reads, yielding one entry per CDR3 protein. The sample contains 590,000 or so distinct CDR3 sequences, 12% to 15% of which appear only once. About this clonotype itself: The antigen remains undetermined.

The CDR3 is made up of 14 amino acids. CDR1 SNHLY and CDR2 FYNNEI come from the germline V gene. The V gene lost 7 bases and the J gene lost 0 bases, with 12 bases spanning the gap. Here the sequenced sample was PBMCs from blood, taken approximately 15 days before vaccination. This receptor was identified in a man between 50 and 59 years old who received an inactivated influenza vaccine. The rearrangement links TRBV2 to TRBJ2-5; weak D call: TRBD1 (6 bases). CDR3 DNA: TGTGCCAGCAAGACGGACAGATACCAAGAGACCCAGTACTTC. It is translated as CASKTDRYQETQYF.